Listed here is a single TCR beta chain. Its specificity is unknown. This record comes from a study of vaccination and CD4 T cells after COVID-19. The Oncomine TCR Beta short-read assay was applied to DNA of cultured CD4+ T cells. Using its own MiXCR run on the PCR reads, TCRdb lists one record per CDR3 protein. The sample holds fewer than 15,000 distinct CDR3 sequences, 41% seen once. The treatment is: roughly 10-day PBMC culture with coronavirus spike peptide pools or control peptides (ViraFEST assay). Germline CDR1 and CDR2: SGHTA and FQGNSA. This CDR3 region has 15 residues. Trimming removed 2 bases from V and 7 bases from J; junction bases left unmatched: 4.

The sequences come from CD4+ T cells from blood, cultured in vitro, collected after SARS-CoV-2 vaccination. The sequence was obtained from a human donor who had recovered from COVID-19. The gene calls are TRBV7-2 and TRBJ2-1, with 11 positions matching TRBD2. The CDR3 spells CASSLMPSGGNEQFF. CDR3 nucleotides: TGTGCCAGCAGCTTAATGCCTAGCGGGGGGAATGAGCAGTTCTTC.